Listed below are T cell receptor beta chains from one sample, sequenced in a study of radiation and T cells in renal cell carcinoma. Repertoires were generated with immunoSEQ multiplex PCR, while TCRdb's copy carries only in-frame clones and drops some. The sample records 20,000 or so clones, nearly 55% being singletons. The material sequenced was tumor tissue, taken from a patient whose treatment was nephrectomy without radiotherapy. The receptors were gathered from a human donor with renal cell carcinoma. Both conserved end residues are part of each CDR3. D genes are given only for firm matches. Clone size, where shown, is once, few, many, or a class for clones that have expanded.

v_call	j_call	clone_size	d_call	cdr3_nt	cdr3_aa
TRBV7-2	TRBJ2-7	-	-	TGTGCCAGCAGTCCCCGCAGCGGCCCCACCTACGAGCAGTACTTC	CASSPRSGPTYEQYF
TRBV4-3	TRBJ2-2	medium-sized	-	TGCGCCAGCAGCTTTCGGACAGAAAAGAACACCGGGGAGCTGTTTTTT	CASSFRTEKNTGELFF
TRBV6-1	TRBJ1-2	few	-	TGTGCCAGCAGTGTCAAGGGAAACTATGGCTACACCTTC	CASSVKGNYGYTF
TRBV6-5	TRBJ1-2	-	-	TGTGCCAGCAGTCTTGGACAGCGAAACTATGGCTACACCTTC	CASSLGQRNYGYTF
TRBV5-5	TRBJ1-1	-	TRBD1	TGTGCCAGCAGCCAGACAGGGGCCACTGAAGCTTTCTTT	CASSQTGATEAFF
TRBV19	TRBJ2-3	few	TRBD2	TGTGCCAGTAGTATGGGCGGGGGGAACACAGATACGCAGTATTTT	CASSMGGGNTDTQYF
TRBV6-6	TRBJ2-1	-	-	TGTGCCAGCAGTCTGGGGGGGCAATACAATGAGCAGTTCTTC	CASSLGGQYNEQFF
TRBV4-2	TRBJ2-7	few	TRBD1	TGTGCCAGCAGCCAAGGACAGGGGGCCTACGAGCAGTACTTC	CASSQGQGAYEQYF
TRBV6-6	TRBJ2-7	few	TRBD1	TGTGCCAGCAAAGATAGACAGGGATCCTACGAGCAGTACTTC	CASKDRQGSYEQYF
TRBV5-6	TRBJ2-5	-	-	TGTGCCAGCAGAAACAGGGTCGGGACCCAGTACTTC	CASRNRVGTQYF
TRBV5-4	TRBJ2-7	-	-	TGTGCCAGCAGCTCCAATACAGGTTACGAGCAGTACTTC	CASSSNTGYEQYF
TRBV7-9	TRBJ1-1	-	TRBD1	TGTGCCAGCAGCGTGACAGGGATCACTGAAGCTTTCTTT	CASSVTGITEAFF
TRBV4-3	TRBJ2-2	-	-	TGCGCCAGCAGCCTAACATACCACTGGGGCACCGGGGAGCTGTTTTTT	CASSLTYHWGTGELFF
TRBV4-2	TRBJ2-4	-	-	TGTGCCAGCAGCCAAGATCGGGGGATCCCGTTTCAGTACTTC	CASSQDRGIPFQYF
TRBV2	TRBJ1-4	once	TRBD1	TGTGCCAGCAGGGTACAGGGGGTAAGCGAAAAACTGTTTTTT	CASRVQGVSEKLFF
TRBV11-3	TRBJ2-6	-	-	TGTGCCAGCAGCTCTGGGGAAGGGCCTGGGGCCAACGTCCTGACTTTC	CASSSGEGPGANVLTF
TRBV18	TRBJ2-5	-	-	TGTGCCAGCTCACCTCAGGGTCAAGAGACCCAGTACTTC	CASSPQGQETQYF
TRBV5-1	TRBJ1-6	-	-	TGCGCCAGCAGCTCCGATGGATATAATTCACCCCTCCACTTT	CASSSDGYNSPLHF
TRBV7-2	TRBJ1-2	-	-	TGTGCCAGCAGCCGGGACCAAAGTGGCTATGGCTACACCTTC	CASSRDQSGYGYTF
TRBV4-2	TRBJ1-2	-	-	TGTGCCAGCAGCCAAGATTGGAACGATGGCTACACCTTC	CASSQDWNDGYTF
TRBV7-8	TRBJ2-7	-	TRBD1	TGTGCCAGCTACGACCTGCCGGGACAGGGCTCCTACGAGCAGTACTTC	CASYDLPGQGSYEQYF
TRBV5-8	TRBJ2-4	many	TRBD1	TGTGCCAGCAGCTTCCTGGTACAGGGGGATCAGTACTTC	CASSFLVQGDQYF
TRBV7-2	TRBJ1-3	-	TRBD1	TGTGCCAGCAGCCCTGACAGGGTATCAGGAAACACCATATATTTT	CASSPDRVSGNTIYF
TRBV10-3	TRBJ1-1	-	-	TGTGCCATCAGTGAGTCGACGGGCAGGGGCATGAACACTGAAGCTTTCTTT	CAISESTGRGMNTEAFF
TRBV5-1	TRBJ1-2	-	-	TGCGCCAGCAGCTTGGTGGAACAAGGTGGCTACACCTTC	CASSLVEQGGYTF
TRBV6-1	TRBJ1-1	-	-	TGTGCCAGCAGTGAACCGCGGGGACAGAACACTGAAGCTTTCTTT	CASSEPRGQNTEAFF
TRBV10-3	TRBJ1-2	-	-	TGTGCCATCAGTGAATCGTACAGCGGCTATGGCTACACCTTC	CAISESYSGYGYTF
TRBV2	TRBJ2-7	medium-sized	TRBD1	TGTGCCAGCAGGACGACAGGGAACTACGAGCAGTACTTC	CASRTTGNYEQYF
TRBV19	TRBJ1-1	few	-	TGTGCCAGTAGCCTCGTCGGGATGAACACTGAAGCTTTCTTT	CASSLVGMNTEAFF
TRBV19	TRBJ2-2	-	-	TGTGCCAGTAGTATCCAGGGACCCACCGGGGAGCTGTTTTTT	CASSIQGPTGELFF
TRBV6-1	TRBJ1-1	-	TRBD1	TGTGCCAGCAGTCCCCACAGGGGGGAGGACACTGAAGCTTTCTTT	CASSPHRGEDTEAFF
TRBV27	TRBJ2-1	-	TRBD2	TGTGCCAGCAGCCGGACTAGCGGAAGGTACAATGAGCAGTTCTTC	CASSRTSGRYNEQFF
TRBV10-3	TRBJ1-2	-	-	TGTGCCAGCAGCCCGGGGGACCCCTCCTATGGCTACACCTTC	CASSPGDPSYGYTF
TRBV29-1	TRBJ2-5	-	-	TGCAGCGCCCGATTGGGGTCGGGAGTACAAGAGACCCAGTACTTC	CSARLGSGVQETQYF
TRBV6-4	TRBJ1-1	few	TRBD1	TGTGCCAGCAGTAACAGGGGGTTCTCAATGAACACTGAAGCTTTCTTT	CASSNRGFSMNTEAFF
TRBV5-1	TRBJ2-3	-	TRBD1	TGCGCCAGCCACGGGGACAGAGGCACAGATACGCAGTATTTT	CASHGDRGTDTQYF
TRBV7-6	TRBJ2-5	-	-	TGTGCCAGCAGCCTTATCGCGGGGGAGACCCAGTACTTC	CASSLIAGETQYF
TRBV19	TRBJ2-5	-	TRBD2	TGTGCCAGTAGTATAGGGCTAGCGGCATTTGAAGAGACCCAGTACTTC	CASSIGLAAFEETQYF
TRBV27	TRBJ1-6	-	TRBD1	TGTGCCAGCAGTCCCCGACAGGGGGCCGTCTATAATTCACCCCTCCACTTT	CASSPRQGAVYNSPLHF
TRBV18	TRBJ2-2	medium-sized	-	TGTGCCAGCTCACCACTTGATGCGAACACCGGGGAGCTGTTTTTT	CASSPLDANTGELFF
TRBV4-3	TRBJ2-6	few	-	TGCGCCAGCAGCCAAGAGTCCCCCTCAGCTATTGGGGCCAACGTCCTGACTTTC	CASSQESPSAIGANVLTF
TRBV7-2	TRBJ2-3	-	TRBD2	TGTGCCAGCAGCTTGACTAGCGGGGGTTTGAGCACAGATACGCAGTATTTT	CASSLTSGGLSTDTQYF
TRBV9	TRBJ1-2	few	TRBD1	TGTGCCAGCGCAAGGGAGGGGGCGATCGGCTATGGCTACACCTTC	CASAREGAIGYGYTF
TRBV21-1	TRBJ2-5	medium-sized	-	TGTGCCAGCACCCACCGGGCCTTAAGGAGTCAAGAGACCCAGTACTTC	CASTHRALRSQETQYF
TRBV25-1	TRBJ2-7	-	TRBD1	TGTGCCAGCAGTGAAGCGGCTGGACAGGGACACTACGAGCAGTACTTC	CASSEAAGQGHYEQYF
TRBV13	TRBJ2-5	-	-	TGTGCCAGCAGCTTAGTTAACAGACAACAAGAGACCCAGTACTTC	CASSLVNRQQETQYF
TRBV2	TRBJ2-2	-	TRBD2	TGTGCCAGCAGTGAAACGCTAGCGGGGGACACCGGGGAGCTGTTTTTT	CASSETLAGDTGELFF
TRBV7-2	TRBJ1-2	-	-	TGTGCCAGCAGCATAGACAGGAACTATGGCTACACCTTC	CASSIDRNYGYTF